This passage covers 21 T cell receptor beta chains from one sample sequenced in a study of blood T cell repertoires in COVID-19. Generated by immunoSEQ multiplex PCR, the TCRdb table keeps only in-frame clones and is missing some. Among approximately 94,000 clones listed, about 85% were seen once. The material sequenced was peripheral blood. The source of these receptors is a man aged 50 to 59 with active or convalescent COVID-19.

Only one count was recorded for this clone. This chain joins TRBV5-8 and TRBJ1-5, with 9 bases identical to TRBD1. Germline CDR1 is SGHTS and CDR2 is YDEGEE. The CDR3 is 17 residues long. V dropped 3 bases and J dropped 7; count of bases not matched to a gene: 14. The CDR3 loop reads CASSWTQTHRGRQPQHF. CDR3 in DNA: TGTGCCAGCAGCTGGACACAAACCCACAGGGGGCGGCAGCCCCAGCATTTT.

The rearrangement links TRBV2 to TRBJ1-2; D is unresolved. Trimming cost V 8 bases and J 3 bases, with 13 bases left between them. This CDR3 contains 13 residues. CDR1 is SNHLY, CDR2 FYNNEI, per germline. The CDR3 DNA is TGTGCCAGCGACATTGAGGGCTACTATGGCTACACCTTC. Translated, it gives CASDIEGYYGYTF. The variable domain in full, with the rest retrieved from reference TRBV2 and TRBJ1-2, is EPEVTQTPSHQVTQMGQEVILRCVPISNHLYFYWYRQILGQKVEFLVSFYNNEISEKSEIFDDQFSVERPDGSNFTLKIRSTKLEDSAMYFCASDIEGYYGYTFGSGTRLTVV.

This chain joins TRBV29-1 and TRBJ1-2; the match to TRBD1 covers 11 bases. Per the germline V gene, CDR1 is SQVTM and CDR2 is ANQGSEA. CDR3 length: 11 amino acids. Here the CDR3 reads CTDRDRGGYTF. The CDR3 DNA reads TGCACTGATCGGGACAGGGGGGGCTACACCTTC.

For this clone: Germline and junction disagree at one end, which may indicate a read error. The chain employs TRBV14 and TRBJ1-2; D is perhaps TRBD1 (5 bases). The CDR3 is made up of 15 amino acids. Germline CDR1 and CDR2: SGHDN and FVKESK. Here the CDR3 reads CASSQPRGGTSILSF. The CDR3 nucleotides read TGTGCCAGCAGCCAACCGCGGGGAGGGACTTCTATCTTGTCCTTC.

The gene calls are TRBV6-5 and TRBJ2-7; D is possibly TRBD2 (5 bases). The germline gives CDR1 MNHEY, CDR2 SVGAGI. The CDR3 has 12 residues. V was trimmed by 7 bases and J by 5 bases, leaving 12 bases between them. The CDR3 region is CASTGEVDEQYF. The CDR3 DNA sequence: TGTGCCAGCACCGGGGAAGTGGACGAGCAGTACTTC.

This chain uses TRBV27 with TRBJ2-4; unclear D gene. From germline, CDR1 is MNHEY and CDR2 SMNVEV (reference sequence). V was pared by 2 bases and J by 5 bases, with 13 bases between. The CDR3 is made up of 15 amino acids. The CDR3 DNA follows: TGTGCCAGCAGTTTAAATACGCCCCGAGAAAACATTCAGTACTTC. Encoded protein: CASSLNTPRENIQYF.

The DNA of the CDR3 is TGTGCCAGCAGCTTGGGGGGACTAGCGGCGAACACCGGGGAGCTGTTTTTT. Its protein is CASSLGGLAANTGELFF. The V gene is TRBV5-4, the J gene TRBJ2-2, with TRBD2 matching over 11 bases. Trimming cost V 0 bases and J 0 bases; bases outside gene matches: 1. The CDR3 spans 17 residues. The germline CDR1 and CDR2 sequences are SGHNT and YYREEE (reference sequence).

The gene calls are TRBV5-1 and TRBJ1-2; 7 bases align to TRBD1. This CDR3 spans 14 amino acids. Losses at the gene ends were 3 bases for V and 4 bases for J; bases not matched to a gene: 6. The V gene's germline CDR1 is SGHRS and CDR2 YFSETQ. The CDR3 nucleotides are TGCGCCAGCAGCTCTTACCAGGGGGGCTATGGCTACACCTTC. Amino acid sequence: CASSSYQGGYGYTF.

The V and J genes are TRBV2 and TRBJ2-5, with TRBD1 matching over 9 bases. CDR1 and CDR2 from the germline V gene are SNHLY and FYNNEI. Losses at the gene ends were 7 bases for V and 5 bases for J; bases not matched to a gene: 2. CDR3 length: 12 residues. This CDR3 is CASKDRGETQYF. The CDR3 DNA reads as TGTGCCAGCAAGGACAGGGGTGAGACCCAGTACTTC.

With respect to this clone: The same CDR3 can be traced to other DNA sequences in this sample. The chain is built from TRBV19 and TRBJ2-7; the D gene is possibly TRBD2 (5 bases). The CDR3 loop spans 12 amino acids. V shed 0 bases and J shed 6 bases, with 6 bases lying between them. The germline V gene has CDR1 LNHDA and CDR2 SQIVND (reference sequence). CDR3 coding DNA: TGTGCCAGTAGTATAGACCGGGGCGAGCAGTACTTC. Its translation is CASSIDRGEQYF.

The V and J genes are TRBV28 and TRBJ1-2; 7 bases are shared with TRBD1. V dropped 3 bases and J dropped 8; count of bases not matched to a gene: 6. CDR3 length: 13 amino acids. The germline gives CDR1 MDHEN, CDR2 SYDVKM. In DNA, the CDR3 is TGTGCCAGCAGTTTGGGACAGTTCGGCGGCTACACCTTC. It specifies CASSLGQFGGYTF.

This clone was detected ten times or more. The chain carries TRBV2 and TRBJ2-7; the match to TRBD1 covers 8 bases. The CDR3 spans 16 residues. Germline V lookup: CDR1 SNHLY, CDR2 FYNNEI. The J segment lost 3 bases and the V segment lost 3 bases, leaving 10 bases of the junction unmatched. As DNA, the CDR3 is TGTGCCAGCAGTGACCTGTTCCTGGACAGGGACTACGAGCAGTACTTC. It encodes CASSDLFLDRDYEQYF.

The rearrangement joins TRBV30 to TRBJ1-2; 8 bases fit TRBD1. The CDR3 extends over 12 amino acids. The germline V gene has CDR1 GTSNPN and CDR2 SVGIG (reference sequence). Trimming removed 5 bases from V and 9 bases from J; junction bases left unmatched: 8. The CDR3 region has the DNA TGTGCCTGGGCTCCTAGGACAGGGAGCTACACCTTC. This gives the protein CAWAPRTGSYTF.

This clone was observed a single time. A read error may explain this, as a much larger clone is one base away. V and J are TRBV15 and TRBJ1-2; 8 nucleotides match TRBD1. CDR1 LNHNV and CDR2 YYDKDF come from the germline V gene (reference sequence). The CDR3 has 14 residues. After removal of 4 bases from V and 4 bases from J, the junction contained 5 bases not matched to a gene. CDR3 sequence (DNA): TGTGCCACCAGCAATTCAGACAGGGGCTATGGCTACACCTTC. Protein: CATSNSDRGYGYTF.

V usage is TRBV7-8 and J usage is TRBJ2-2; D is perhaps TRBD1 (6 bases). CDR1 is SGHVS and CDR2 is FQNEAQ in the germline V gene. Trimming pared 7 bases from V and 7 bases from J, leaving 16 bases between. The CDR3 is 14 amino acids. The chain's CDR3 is CASTAWGRDGELFF. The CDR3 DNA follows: TGTGCCAGCACCGCCTGGGGGCGAGACGGGGAGCTGTTTTTT.

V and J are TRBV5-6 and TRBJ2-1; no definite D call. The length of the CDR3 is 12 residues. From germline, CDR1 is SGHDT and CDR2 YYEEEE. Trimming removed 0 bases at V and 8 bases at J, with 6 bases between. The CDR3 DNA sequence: TGTGCCAGCAGCTTGGGAGGTGATGAGCAGTTCTTC. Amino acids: CASSLGGDEQFF.

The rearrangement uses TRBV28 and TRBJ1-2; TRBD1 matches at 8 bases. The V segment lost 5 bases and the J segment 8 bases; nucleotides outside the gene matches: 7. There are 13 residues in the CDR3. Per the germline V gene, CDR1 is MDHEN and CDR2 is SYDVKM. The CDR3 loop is CASSPGQGGGYTF. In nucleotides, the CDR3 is TGTGCCAGCAGTCCAGGACAGGGCGGGGGCTACACCTTC.

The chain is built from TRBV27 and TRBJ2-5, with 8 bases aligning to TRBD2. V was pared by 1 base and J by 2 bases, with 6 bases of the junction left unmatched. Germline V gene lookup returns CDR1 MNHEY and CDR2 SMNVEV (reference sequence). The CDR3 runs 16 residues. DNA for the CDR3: TGTGCCAGCAGTTTATATAGCGGGACGGGTCAAGAGACCCAGTACTTC. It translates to CASSLYSGTGQETQYF.

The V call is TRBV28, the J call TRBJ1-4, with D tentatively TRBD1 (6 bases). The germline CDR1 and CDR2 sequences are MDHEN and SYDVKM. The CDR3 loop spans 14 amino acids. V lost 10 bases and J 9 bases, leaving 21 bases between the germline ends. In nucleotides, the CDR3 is TGTGCCACCTCCCTCCCGGCAGGGGCTAAAAAACTGTTTTTT. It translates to CATSLPAGAKKLFF.

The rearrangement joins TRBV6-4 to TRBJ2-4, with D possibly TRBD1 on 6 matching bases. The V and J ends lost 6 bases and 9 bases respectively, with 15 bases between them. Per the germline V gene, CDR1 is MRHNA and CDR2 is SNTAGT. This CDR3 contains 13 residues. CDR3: CASSPTGSGIQYF. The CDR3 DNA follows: TGTGCCAGCAGCCCAACAGGGAGCGGCATTCAGTACTTC.

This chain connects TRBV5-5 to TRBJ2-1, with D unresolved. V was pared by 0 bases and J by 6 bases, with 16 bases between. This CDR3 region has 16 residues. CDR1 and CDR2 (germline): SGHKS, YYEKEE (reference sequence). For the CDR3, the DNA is TGTGCCAGCAGCTTGGCCAAGACTCCAACACCCAATGAGCAGTTCTTC. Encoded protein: CASSLAKTPTPNEQFF.